This T cell receptor (beta chain) stems from a study of cytomegalovirus exposure and HLA in healthy donors (TCRdb year 2017). Background for the entire study: An earlier analysis of approximately 600 of the donors reported more than 250 Gb of sequence data and around 120 million unique TCR beta sequences from approximately 180 million T cells. A later genetic analysis took genome-wide SNP genotypes for about 55% of the roughly 670 donors and used that subset as a discovery cohort. The number of typed donors differed by locus: roughly 629-640 for A, B, C, DRB1 and DQB1; 522 for DQA1; approximately 600 for DPA1; and around 470 for DPB1. Rather than using new phenotypic data, the later analysis identified candidate immune exposures from TCR beta sequences and from how often those sequences occurred across donors. A handful of DR-DQ haplotypes were handled as single units for association and clustering because linkage in the cohort was strong. In a later analysis, previously published TCR beta repertoires from 500 to 750 donors were re-analyzed and high-resolution HLA genotyping was added so that TCR occurrence patterns could be studied. The aim of the study was to test whether cataloging public T cell receptors could identify signatures of past pathogen exposure. Across some 400 genotyped donors of the cohort, an average of about 240,000 unique TCR beta nucleotide sequences per donor were sequenced, and 15% to 20% of those sequences were non-productive. To predict cytomegalovirus infection status, the study brought together high-throughput TCR immunosequencing, statistical association of individual TCRs with disease status, and machine learning. Every repertoire in the discovery cohort had been generated on one and the same sequencing platform. About 320 gigabases of sequencing data and tens of millions of unique TCR sequences were included in an early release covering about 620 HLA-typed donors. The T cell repertoires of under 700 subjects were profiled by immunosequencing and related to cytomegalovirus serostatus. A separate validation cohort of about 110 different subjects was used in addition to the roughly 700-subject first cohort. An earlier analysis of several hundred of the donors applied high-throughput TCR beta sequencing to assess whether each TCR beta V gene segment acted as functional or pseudogenic. The genetic ancestry cluster associated with self-reported Caucasian donors included roughly 84% of the 300 to 400 genotyped donors. Donor age, sex, ethnicity and CMV serostatus were collected together with the repertoire data. Class I and class II HLA loci were covered by the typing at four-digit resolution. Paper-wide results and their limitations: Linkage disequilibrium might explain the correlated functional status among segregating V segments, but an unknown experimental factor could not be excluded. A further reported finding was that TCR beta sequences accurately predicted the HLA-A and HLA-B alleles for most subjects in the first cohort. Specific HLA alleles were associated with some 15,000 TCR beta sequences at a false discovery rate of 0.05 in a later analysis. According to a later analysis, TCR association rates differed among HLA loci, with DRB1 alleles showing the most associated TCRs and HLA-C alleles showing the fewest. Assigning TCR associations to individual alleles was difficult when HLA alleles, especially DR and DQ, strongly co-occurred. Because some donors lacked HLA typing at each locus, the association tests relied only on the typed subset. In an earlier analysis of roughly 560 of the donors, most TCR beta V segments were observed in productive rearrangements about 87% or about 30% of the time, broadly matching IMGT annotations. Sequencing depth was assumed to be roughly uniform across donors in the presence/absence analyses, though that assumption may not hold. An association between a missense DCLRE1C variant and V-gene and J-gene trimming of TCR beta chains was found in a later genetic analysis and replicated in an independent cohort. A few of the identified cytomegalovirus-associated TCR beta chains were confirmed in vitro to be specific for cytomegalovirus antigens. Several of the top co-occurrence clusters appeared to be linked to parvovirus B19, influenza, CMV and Epstein-Barr virus, according to a later analysis. A later analysis found that HLA-associated TCR beta chains were more clonally expanded and had lower generation probabilities than equally common non-associated chains. For the cohort, immune exposure information was limited to CMV serostatus. The study listed approximately 160 TCR beta chains as associated with cytomegalovirus. It was suggested by the authors that the approach could potentially be generalized to other disease states and immunological phenotypes. Some IMGT-functional V segments, including TRBV6-2 and TRBV6-3, could not be told apart with the 87-base-pair reads, so those segments were excluded. The cohort was sequenced for TCR beta chains only, and without alpha or paired-chain data the features that could be detected were limited. A cluster of highly shared sequence variants was judged likely to be a technical artifact of the sequencing pipeline. Most TCR sequences were observed very rarely across donors, whereas some public TCRs were present in many individuals. The earlier analysis of approximately 590 of the donors excluded roughly 16 rarely observed V segments, including chromosome 9 orphons, because counts were too low. Compared with the roughly 720-donor mean, donors in an Asian-associated ancestry cluster had fewer N-insertions in productive TCRs, according to a later genetic analysis. The classifier was reported to diagnose cytomegalovirus status with high specificity and sensitivity in both the original cohort and the validation cohort. Most CMV-associated TCR beta chains appeared to be HLA-restricted in a later analysis, and the HLA associations seemed to be driven largely by CMV exposure.

The cohort comprised some 680 healthy bone marrow donors. All cohort members were sampled while nominally healthy, although unrecorded immune exposures were likely present. The donor was CMV seronegative and belonged to the group of 352 seronegative cohort members. Every donor gave a peripheral blood sample, and the peripheral blood mononuclear cells from that sample were used for TCR beta sequencing. The Qiagen DNeasy Blood Extraction Kit was used to extract genomic DNA from the blood cell samples. A note on this clone: Its target antigen remains unknown. No much larger clone exists at a distance of one base, and base qualities are not known.

V is cut back by 6 bases and J by 2 bases, with 8 bases in the junction unmatched. As encoded in the germline V gene, CDR1 is SQVTM while CDR2 is ANQGSEA. The CDR3 spans 15 residues, from the cysteine through the phenylalanine. Of the read, only the CDR3 DNA is kept; its 45 bases are in frame from base 1. Library creation used the immunoSEQ multiplex PCR assay. The multiplex PCR relied on a mix of 60 forward primers for TCR Vbeta segments and 13 reverse primers for TCR Jbeta segments. The CDR3 region of rearranged TCR beta genes was amplified from genomic DNA by a multiplex PCR assay. Amplified TCR beta libraries were sequenced as 87-base-pair reads on the Illumina HiSeq System. Regarding the original processing steps: A later analysis counted about 82 million unique TCR beta chains across the approximately 700 repertoires, and 9 million to 14 million of these chains were shared by at least two donors. Raw reads were error-corrected and collapsed into unique sequences by a nearest-neighbor algorithm in which closely related sequences were merged to remove PCR and sequencing errors. V, D and J gene segments were assigned by aligning CDR3 sequences to IMGT reference sequences. For a sequence to be retained, a match of at least six nucleotides was required to both a V gene segment and a J gene segment. Rearrangements were classified as productive when the CDR3 lacked stop codons and remained in frame with V and J, and all other rearrangements were classified as non-productive. CDR3 was defined by IMGT convention, running from the second conserved V-encoded cysteine to the conserved J-encoded phenylalanine. In an earlier analysis of 587 of the donors, sequences lacking an unambiguous match to a single V gene segment were excluded. In an earlier analysis of around 600 of the donors, V segments were called functional above 56.7% productive rearrangements and were called segregating when the between-donor standard deviation exceeded 5%. A statistical classification framework was developed to diagnose cytomegalovirus status using the catalog of TCR beta chain sequences. V and J gene assignment, in a later analysis, came from comparing TCR nucleotide sequences with IMGT/GENE-DB human TR gene sequences. In a later analysis, CDR3 sequences and most-parsimonious VDJ recombination scenarios were assigned using the TCRdist pipeline. In a later analysis, each TCR beta chain was defined by its CDR3 amino acid sequence together with its V-gene family, and reads lacking a unique V-gene family were excluded. To address suspected cross-contamination and a sequencing artifact, a later analysis removed approximately 590 highly shared, low-generation-probability nucleotide sequences. In a later analysis, a clonal expansion index for each public chain was calculated from normalized within-repertoire ranks of inferred template counts. A later analysis computed generation probabilities with a VDJ recombination model fitted to out-of-frame rearrangements, and checked the results against IGoR. Hypergeometric tests were used in a later analysis to score TCR-TCR, TCR-HLA and TCR-CMV co-occurrence, with a repertoire-size bias correction applied to the TCR pairs. In a later analysis, false discovery rates were estimated by permuting HLA or CMV assignments 20 times. In a later analysis, co-occurring TCRs were grouped with DBSCAN, and TCRdist sequence similarity was added when clustering was performed within HLA-allele-positive subsets. Co-occurrence clustering excluded repertoires with fewer than 30,000 or more than 120,000 public chains, plus five with anomalous nucleotide sharing. TCRdb carries this immuneACCESS record with in-frame sequences only. Its versions omit some clonotypes, under half of them owing to an unresolved V gene in the studies checked, with the rest unexplained. D and trimming were read from the DNA, whereas the V and J calls and clone size are those reported in that table. The sample table shows 150,000 to 200,000 clones, and around three quarters are seen once. The top ten clonotypes cover over 0.95% of the sample.

The specimen sequenced was PBMCs. The receptor was isolated from a woman between 40 and 50 years old in good health and CMV-seronegative. The chain couples TRBV29-1 to TRBJ2-2, with 8 central nucleotides matching TRBD1. The CDR3 is CSVIQGARNTGELFF. The sequenced DNA is TGCAGCGTGATTCAGGGGGCGCGTAACACCGGGGAGCTGTTTTTT.